Given below is one TCR beta chain in context. Its antigen is not identified. The CDR3 is 15 residues long. V lost 4 bases and J lost 3, with 13 bases in between. In germline, CDR1 is LNHDA, CDR2 SQIVND (reference sequence). Primers included in the PCR were 60 Vbeta and 13 Jbeta primers. Clones were sequenced by immunoSEQ multiplex PCR, and TCRdb holds only the in-frame ones, with some missing. The sample holds about 200,000 clones, over 75% seen once. The data stem from a study of cytomegalovirus exposure and HLA in healthy donors. General observations from the study: Investigators reported 150 to 200 TCR beta chains as tied to cytomegalovirus.

This receptor was identified in a male donor in good health and CMV-seronegative. The sample consisted of PBMCs. This rearrangement joins TRBV19 to TRBJ2-1; D possibly corresponds to TRBD2 (5 bases). CDR3 protein: CASSTSWTYYNEQFF. The DNA for the CDR3 is TGTGCCAGTAGTACCTCCTGGACTTACTACAATGAGCAGTTCTTC. The full variable domain, completed using reference TRBV19 and TRBJ2-1, is DGGITQSPKYLFRKEGQNVTLSCEQNLNHDAMYWYRQDPGQGLRLIYYSQIVNDFQKGDIAEGYSVSREKKESFPLTVTSAQKNPTAFYLCASSTSWTYYNEQFFGPGTRLTVL.